One sample yielded the 24 T cell receptor beta chains listed below, sequenced in a study of cytomegalovirus exposure and HLA in healthy donors. PCR primers comprised 60 Vbeta and 13 Jbeta primers. Repertoires were generated with immunoSEQ multiplex PCR, while TCRdb's copy carries only in-frame clones and drops some. Among 110,000 to 150,000 clones listed, roughly 70% were seen once. Sequenced sample: PBMCs. The receptors stem from a man under 40 in good health and CMV-seronegative.

For the CDR3, the DNA is TGTGCCAGCAGCCCTCAGGGGCTGAATGAAAAACTGTTTTTT. This codes for CASSPQGLNEKLFF. The genes are TRBV7-8 and TRBJ1-4; D possibly corresponds to TRBD1 (6 bases). With 5 bases removed from V and 5 bases from J, the gap between germline ends came to 12 bases. This CDR3 spans 14 amino acids. Germline CDR1 reads SGHVS; CDR2 reads FQNEAQ.

The CDR3, as DNA: TGTGCCAGCAGTGGACAGCGGGGGGGTGCGGACATTCAGTACTTC. Translating gives CASSGQRGGADIQYF. The chain has TRBV2 and TRBJ2-4; TRBD2 aligns across 10 bases. The CDR3 length is 15 residues. V lost 4 bases and J lost 8; bases outside the gene matches: 8. Per germline, CDR1 SNHLY and CDR2 FYNNEI. Using reference TRBV2 and TRBJ2-4 for the parts outside the CDR3, the full variable domain is EPEVTQTPSHQVTQMGQEVILRCVPISNHLYFYWYRQILGQKVEFLVSFYNNEISEKSEIFDDQFSVERPDGSNFTLKIRSTKLEDSAMYFCASSGQRGGADIQYFGAGTRLSVL.

The chain recombines TRBV29-1 with TRBJ2-5, with 8 positions matching TRBD2. Germline CDR1 is SQVTM and CDR2 is ANQGSEA. The length of the CDR3 is 13 residues. Trimming removed 7 bases from V and 1 base from J; junction bases left unmatched: 5. The chain's CDR3 is CSAGGVLQETQYF. CDR3 in DNA: TGCAGCGCGGGGGGGGTCCTCCAAGAGACCCAGTACTTC. Complete variable domain (other parts from reference TRBV29-1 and TRBJ2-5): SAVISQKPSRDICQRGTSLTIQCQVDSQVTMMFWYRQQPGQSLTLIATANQGSEATYESGFVIDKFPISRPNLTFSTLTVSNMSPEDSSIYLCSAGGVLQETQYFGPGTRLLVL.

As to this clone: At one boundary the junction diverges from the germline segment, which might be a read error. The chain links TRBV28 to TRBJ2-4; no clear D. The CDR3 extends over 11 amino acids. Germline CDR1 reads MDHEN; CDR2 reads SYDVKM. The CDR3 loop is CASSSHPGSNF. Here the CDR3 DNA reads TGTGCCAGCAGTTCGCACCCAGGATCAAACTTC.

V is TRBV19 and J is TRBJ2-7; TRBD1 matches at 9 bases. After removal of 4 bases from V and 2 bases from J, the junction contained 6 bases not matched to a gene. The CDR3 contains 15 residues. CDR1 LNHDA and CDR2 SQIVND come from the germline V gene (reference sequence). The CDR3 spells CASSRPGQGTYEQYF. The CDR3 bases are TGTGCCAGTAGTAGGCCGGGACAGGGAACCTACGAGCAGTACTTC.

V and J are TRBV9 and TRBJ2-5, with 9 bases fitting TRBD2. V shed 4 bases, J shed 0 bases, and the junction held 4 bases outside the gene matches. Germline V CDR1 and CDR2: SGDLS, YYNGEE. This CDR3 is built from 15 residues. DNA for the CDR3: TGTGCCAGCAGCTTTAGCGGGAGATACCAAGAGACCCAGTACTTC. Residues: CASSFSGRYQETQYF. Based on the CDR3 plus reference TRBV9 and TRBJ2-5, the full variable domain is DSGVTQTPKHLITATGQRVTLRCSPRSGDLSVYWYQQSLDQGLQFLIQYYNGEERAKGNILERFSAQQFPDLHSELNLSSLELGDSALYFCASSFSGRYQETQYFGPGTRLLVL.

This clone was counted between two and nine times. This chain connects TRBV10-3 to TRBJ2-7; 16 nucleotides align to TRBD2. CDR1 ENHRY and CDR2 SYGVKD come from the germline V gene. The V and J ends lost 6 bases and 0 bases, in that order; junction bases with no gene match: 2. The CDR3 runs to 16 residues. The CDR3 here is CAIRGLAGGPSYEQYF. CDR3 nucleotides: TGTGCCATCAGGGGACTAGCGGGAGGGCCCTCCTACGAGCAGTACTTC.

The chain recombines TRBV15 with TRBJ1-4; a possible D gene is TRBD1 (5 bases). V gave up 4 bases and J gave up 0 bases, with 15 bases separating them. This CDR3 has 17 residues. Germline values: CDR1 LNHNV, CDR2 YYDKDF (reference sequence). Written as DNA, the CDR3 is TGTGCCACCAGCACCGTCAGGGCCTATGCAACTAATGAAAAACTGTTTTTT. Its protein product is CATSTVRAYATNEKLFF.

The chain combines TRBV7-9 with TRBJ1-2; 8 positions match TRBD1. Germline CDR1 is SEHNR and CDR2 is FQNEAQ (reference sequence). Unmatched junction bases numbered 15, after V lost 5 bases and J lost 7 bases. CDR3 length: 16 amino acids. This CDR3 is CASSPPSDRVVRGYTF. CDR3 sequence (DNA): TGTGCCAGCAGCCCCCCTTCGGACAGGGTAGTGCGTGGCTACACCTTC.

The sample holds one count of this clone. V usage is TRBV5-1 and J usage is TRBJ1-2; TRBD1 agrees at 8 bases. Germline loops: CDR1 SGHRS, CDR2 YFSETQ. This CDR3 is 15 amino acids long. V lost 4 bases and J lost 2; bases outside the gene matches: 7. The CDR3 loop is CASSTGQGGNYGYTF. The CDR3 DNA follows: TGCGCCAGCAGCACCGGACAGGGCGGAAACTATGGCTACACCTTC.

The rearrangement joins TRBV30 to TRBJ1-3; D not resolved. The V end was cut by 0 bases, the J end by 0 bases, with 6 bases between. The CDR3 is made up of 14 amino acids. Per germline, CDR1 GTSNPN and CDR2 SVGIG (reference sequence). As DNA, the CDR3 is TGTGCCTGGAGTGTACTGAACTCTGGAAACACCATATATTTT. Translation: CAWSVLNSGNTIYF.

This sequence joins TRBV6-1 and TRBJ1-3, with D hard to call. This CDR3 has 14 amino acids. V dropped 6 bases and J dropped 0 bases, with 9 bases sitting between them. The V gene's germline CDR1 is MNHNS and CDR2 SASEGT. The CDR3 is CASRVSASGNTIYF. CDR3 DNA: TGTGCCAGCAGGGTAAGCGCCTCTGGAAACACCATATATTTT.

This chain connects TRBV5-8 to TRBJ2-4; D is perhaps TRBD1 (6 bases). V gave up 0 bases and J gave up 12 bases, with 19 bases separating them. Germline V gene sequence: CDR1 SGHTS, CDR2 YDEGEE. This CDR3 has 15 amino acids. The CDR3 nucleotides read TGTGCCAGCAGCTTGGAAGGCCGTTCGGAGGACAGTCAGTACTTC. Its translation is CASSLEGRSEDSQYF.

The chain is built from TRBV9 and TRBJ1-1; D might be TRBD1 (5 bases). V lost 4 bases, J lost 5 bases, and 15 bases lay in between. The CDR3 loop spans 14 amino acids. Per germline, CDR1 SGDLS and CDR2 YYNGEE. CDR3 nucleotides: TGTGCCAGCAGCCTGACTTGGGGGGGGACTGAAGCTTTCTTT. Protein: CASSLTWGGTEAFF.

The chain combines TRBV7-9 with TRBJ2-7; TRBD2 might be the D (6 bases). V shed 5 bases and J shed 1 base, with 9 bases lying between them. CDR3 length equals 13 residues. Germline assignment: CDR1 SEHNR and CDR2 FQNEAQ (reference sequence). CDR3 DNA sequence: TGTGCCAGCAGCCCCGGGACTTCCTACGAGCAGTACTTC. Translated, it gives CASSPGTSYEQYF.

The V gene is TRBV4-2, the J gene TRBJ1-5, with D tentatively TRBD1 (6 bases). CDR1 is LGHNA and CDR2 is YNFKEQ in the germline V gene. CDR3 length: 17 amino acids. V gave up 3 bases and J gave up 5 bases, with 20 bases separating them. The CDR3 nucleotides are TGTGCCAGCAGCCAGGGGGGGGTCACAGGGTGGGATCAGCCCCAGCATTTT. This encodes CASSQGGVTGWDQPQHF.

The V call is TRBV7-9, the J call TRBJ2-5; a possible D gene is TRBD2 (5 bases). CDR3 size: 15 residues. Germline V lookup: CDR1 SEHNR, CDR2 FQNEAQ (reference sequence). V was cut by 2 bases and J by 5 bases, with 15 bases left in between. The CDR3 DNA is TGTGCCAGCAGCTTATCTAGAGGGCCTGGGGAGACCCAGTACTTC. It translates to CASSLSRGPGETQYF. The entire variable domain, with the rest obtained from reference TRBV7-9 and TRBJ2-5, is as follows: DTGVSQNPRHKITKRGQNVTFRCDPISEHNRLYWYRQTLGQGPEFLTYFQNEAQLEKSRLLSDRFSAERPKGSFSTLEIQRTEQGDSAMYLCASSLSRGPGETQYFGPGTRLLVL.

The CDR3, as DNA: TGTGCCAGCAGTAGGACAGACAATCAGCCCCAGCATTTT. As protein: CASSRTDNQPQHF. J is TRBJ1-5 and V is TRBV6-5, with TRBD1 as a possible D gene (6 bases). Germline V gene data show CDR1 as MNHEY and CDR2 as SVGAGI. The CDR3 sequence is 13 residues long. Deletions cut 5 bases from V and 3 bases from J, with 8 bases between.

The rearrangement links TRBV5-1 to TRBJ1-2, with D unresolved. The CDR3 consists of 14 residues. CDR1 and CDR2 (germline): SGHRS, YFSETQ. With 4 bases removed from V and 4 bases from J, the gap between germline ends came to 14 bases. The CDR3 DNA reads as TGCGCCAGCAGCCGCTGGCCCAACCCCTATGGCTACACCTTC. It specifies CASSRWPNPYGYTF.

This clone was counted a few times. The chain couples TRBV4-2 to TRBJ2-7; D is unclear. V was pared by 3 bases and J by 7 bases, with 19 bases between. From germline, CDR1 is LGHNA and CDR2 YNFKEQ. CDR3 length equals 15 residues. CDR3 coding DNA: TGTGCCAGCAGCCACCGGTCTCTTCGCTACCGGGAGCAGTACTTC. Translating gives CASSHRSLRYREQYF.

The V gene is TRBV4-1, the J gene TRBJ2-2; 8 nucleotides line up with TRBD2. CDR1 is MGHRA and CDR2 is YSYEKL in the germline V gene. The CDR3 contains 16 residues. V shed 4 bases and J 2 bases; nucleotides not matched to a gene: 6. Here the CDR3 DNA reads TGCGCCAGCAGCCGCACGGGACTAGTCAACACCGGGGAGCTGTTTTTT. Its translation is CASSRTGLVNTGELFF.

This clone turned up a few times. The chain recombines TRBV27 with TRBJ1-2; 8 positions agree with TRBD1. The CDR3 totals 13 residues. The germline V gene has CDR1 MNHEY and CDR2 SMNVEV (reference sequence). Trimming at V came to 9 bases and at J to 6 bases, leaving 9 bases not matched to a gene. This chain's CDR3 is CARPSTTGDGYTF. The DNA for the CDR3 is TGTGCCAGGCCCTCGACGACAGGGGATGGCTACACCTTC.

This clone was seen only a few times. This sequence joins TRBV1 and TRBJ2-1; the D call of TRBD2 is as the table states it, not checked on the DNA. TRBV1 is annotated as a pseudogene. The CDR3 extends over 18 amino acids. The CDR3 sequence is CTSSHRPPGGGHYNEQFF. The DNA for the CDR3 is TGCACCAGCAGCCATCGTCCTCCGGGGGGGGGCCATTACAATGAGCAGTTCTTC.

Concerning this clone itself: Other DNA variants within this sample encode the same CDR3. The chain recombines TRBV27 with TRBJ2-5, with D possibly matching TRBD2 (6 bases). Trimming removed 0 bases at V and 6 bases at J, with 14 bases between. Germline CDR1 reads MNHEY; CDR2 reads SMNVEV (reference sequence). The length of the CDR3 is 15 residues. The CDR3 sequence: CASSLSPGVGKTQYF. The CDR3 DNA reads as TGTGCCAGCAGTTTATCTCCGGGAGTGGGGAAGACCCAGTACTTC.